These T cell receptor beta chains were read from a single sample in a study of blood T cell repertoires in COVID-19. Assay used: immunoSEQ multiplex PCR; TCRdb lists only in-frame clones, some missing. Found here are 280,000 or so clones, over 75% of them singletons; the top ten hold about 14%. Material for sequencing was peripheral blood. The receptors originated from a human donor in a cohort sampled during active COVID-19. The conserved cysteine and the conserved F or W are not part of the CDR3 here. Fields, in order: V gene, J gene, CDR3 protein.

V gene: TRBV29-1; J gene: TRBJ2-3; CDR3 protein: SVGTSGAGDTQY
V gene: TRBV2; J gene: TRBJ2-7; CDR3 protein: ASLAMVAGWFYEQY
V gene: TRBV4-3; J gene: TRBJ1-2; CDR3 protein: ASSHSLDYGYI
V gene: TRBV27; J gene: TRBJ2-7; CDR3 protein: ASSFSGVPYEQY
V gene: TRBV6-9; J gene: TRBJ1-1; CDR3 protein: ASSHAKKGQGDTEAF
V gene: TRBV6-1; J gene: TRBJ2-1; CDR3 protein: ASSDLSSYNEQF
V gene: TRBV5-1; J gene: TRBJ2-3; CDR3 protein: ASSLGGADTQY
V gene: TRBV7-9; J gene: TRBJ2-5; CDR3 protein: ASRLNARETQY
V gene: TRBV19; J gene: TRBJ2-7; CDR3 protein: ATSTGMRYEQY
V gene: TRBV12-3/TRBV12-4; J gene: TRBJ2-1; CDR3 protein: ASSLVTPNEQF
V gene: TRBV19; J gene: TRBJ1-5; CDR3 protein: ASSITRTAYSNQPQH
V gene: TRBV6-5; J gene: TRBJ2-2; CDR3 protein: ASSIEGVRGELF
V gene: TRBV28; J gene: TRBJ2-1; CDR3 protein: ASSTGTSGVGQQF
V gene: TRBV7-2; J gene: TRBJ2-1; CDR3 protein: ASSLGGLTYNEQF
V gene: TRBV28; J gene: TRBJ2-7; CDR3 protein: ASSLSGFYYEQY
V gene: TRBV5-1; J gene: TRBJ2-3; CDR3 protein: ASSLDGRGDTQY
V gene: TRBV7-9; J gene: TRBJ1-4; CDR3 protein: ASSDRGEKLF
V gene: TRBV5-4; J gene: TRBJ2-3; CDR3 protein: ASSLAGGDTQY
V gene: TRBV4-3; J gene: TRBJ2-1; CDR3 protein: ASSPTRDTYNEQF
V gene: TRBV27; J gene: TRBJ1-2; CDR3 protein: ASSRDTRTGGYT
V gene: TRBV6-6; J gene: TRBJ2-7; CDR3 protein: ASSEIPSGRAYEQY
V gene: TRBV29-1; J gene: TRBJ2-3; CDR3 protein: SDTGGLATDTQY
V gene: TRBV7-9; J gene: TRBJ2-1; CDR3 protein: ASSLTSGKYNEQF
V gene: TRBV19; J gene: TRBJ2-3; CDR3 protein: ASRKTGLLRDTQY
V gene: TRBV4-3; J gene: TRBJ2-5; CDR3 protein: ASSQDWGGWETQY
V gene: TRBV29-1; J gene: TRBJ2-3; CDR3 protein: STSTTSTDTQY
V gene: TRBV7-2; J gene: TRBJ2-3; CDR3 protein: ASSFGADTQY
V gene: TRBV5-4; J gene: TRBJ2-2; CDR3 protein: ASSLQGSITGELF
V gene: TRBV14; J gene: TRBJ1-2; CDR3 protein: ASSQERTAKSF
V gene: TRBV28; J gene: TRBJ1-5; CDR3 protein: ASSYQGASYQPQH
V gene: TRBV7-9; J gene: TRBJ2-3; CDR3 protein: ASSAGGGADTQY
V gene: TRBV7-2; J gene: TRBJ2-5; CDR3 protein: ASSLSAGTQTQY
V gene: TRBV6-6; J gene: TRBJ1-3; CDR3 protein: ASSSGQGIAGNTIY
V gene: TRBV19; J gene: TRBJ1-4; CDR3 protein: ASSPRTGFNEKLF
V gene: TRBV28; J gene: TRBJ1-5; CDR3 protein: ASQGRANQPQH
V gene: TRBV16; J gene: TRBJ2-7; CDR3 protein: ASKDFGTSYEQY
V gene: TRBV19; J gene: TRBJ2-2; CDR3 protein: AGTNPNTGELF